This T cell receptor (beta chain) was obtained from a study of Graves' ophthalmopathy and Graves' hyperthyroidism. The diagnosis was founded upon clinical symptoms, serum thyroxine, TRAb, thyroid ultrasound and orbital computed tomography. PBMCs stemmed from 7.5 to 10 ml of fresh peripheral blood. Germline V gives CDR1 MGHDK, CDR2 SYGVNS. V lost 8 bases to trimming and J lost 7 bases; unmatched junction nucleotides: 11. This CDR3 has 16 amino acids. RNA transcripts yielded amplified TCR beta CDR3 regions. A first-round RT-PCR used HTBI primers, followed by a second-round multiplex PCR. TCRdb independently ran MiXCR on the multiplex PCR reads; one entry per CDR3 protein. The sample gives some 750,000 distinct CDR3 sequences, roughly 40% of which show up once; 40% to 55% is in the top ten.

Sequencing input: peripheral blood. The TCR originated in an adult man with Graves' ophthalmopathy. This rearrangement joins TRBV25-1 to TRBJ2-2; 12 positions agree with TRBD1. The CDR3 DNA reads TGTGCCAGCCGCACGGGACAGGGGGCCTCCAGCGGGGAGCTGTTTTTT. Residues: CASRTGQGASSGELFF. Together with reference TRBV25-1 and TRBJ2-2, the CDR3 gives the full variable domain: EADIYQTPRYLVIGTGKKITLECSQTMGHDKMYWYQQDPGMELHLIHYSYGVNSTEKGDLSSESTVSRIRTEHFPLTLESARPSHTSQYLCASRTGQGASSGELFFGEGSRLTVL.